This TCR beta chain is from a study of blood T cells in healthy people across ages. As concerns this clonotype: Its antigen is not identified.

Study-level points and caveats: Age showed a roughly linear inverse relationship with TCR beta diversity per million T cells. Compared with aged donors, long-lived donors showed fewer expanded clones, suggesting selection.

The second PCR ran about 6 to 11 cycles with a sample-barcoded 5' primer and J-beta primers. TCRdb passed the 5' RACE reads through MiXCR, listing each CDR3 protein once. The sample contains 1,500,000 or so distinct CDR3 sequences, 59% of which appear only once. This clonotype originated in a man aged 18 to 29 in good health. The specimen was blood.

CDR3 loop: CASLRDNEQFF. The CDR3 bases are TGTGCCAGCCTCCGGGACAATGAGCAGTTCTTC. The chain has TRBV6-5 and TRBJ2-1; no definite D call. The germline V and J ends were trimmed by 8 bases and 5 bases, with 7 bases remaining between them. The CDR3 loop spans 11 amino acids. CDR1 MNHEY and CDR2 SVGAGI come from the germline V gene.